This TCR beta chain was observed in a study of cytomegalovirus exposure and HLA in healthy donors. Study-level findings and limits: A later analysis linked a missense DCLRE1C variant to TCR beta V- and J-gene trimming. In a later analysis, HLA-associated beta chains showed higher expansion and lower generation probabilities than comparable chains.

Turning to this clone: As yet, its antigen is unknown.

Vbeta (60) and Jbeta (13) primers were used in the PCR. Sequencing used immunoSEQ multiplex PCR; TCRdb keeps in-frame clones, though not all of them. This sample has around 86,000 clones; about three quarters occur once, and the top ten carry 4.5% to 7%. V shed 3 bases, J shed 7 bases, and the junction held 4 bases outside the gene matches. This CDR3 is 13 amino acids long. Looked up from germline, CDR1 is SGHTA and CDR2 is FQGTGA. This chain uses TRBV7-3 with TRBJ1-2, with 8 bases identical to TRBD1. Material: PBMCs. The TCR was taken from a female donor in good health and CMV-seronegative. Here the CDR3 reads CASSFTGGSGYTF. Written as DNA, the CDR3 is TGTGCCAGCAGCTTTACAGGGGGAAGTGGCTACACCTTC.